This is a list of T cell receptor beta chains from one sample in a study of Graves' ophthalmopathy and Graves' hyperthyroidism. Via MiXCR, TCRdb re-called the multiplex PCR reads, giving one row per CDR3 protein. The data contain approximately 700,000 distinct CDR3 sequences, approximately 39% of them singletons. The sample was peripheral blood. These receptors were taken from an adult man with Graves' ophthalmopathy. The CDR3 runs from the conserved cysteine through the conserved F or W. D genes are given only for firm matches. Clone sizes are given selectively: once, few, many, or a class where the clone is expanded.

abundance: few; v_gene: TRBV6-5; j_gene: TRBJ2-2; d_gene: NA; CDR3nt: TGTGCCAGCGGGATCTCTTTTTCCGGGGAGCTGTTTTTT; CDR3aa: CASGISFSGELFF
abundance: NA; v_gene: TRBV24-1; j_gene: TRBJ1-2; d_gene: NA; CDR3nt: TGTGCCACCAGTGATCGACGGGGAGCTAACTATGGCTACACCTTC; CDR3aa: CATSDRRGANYGYTF
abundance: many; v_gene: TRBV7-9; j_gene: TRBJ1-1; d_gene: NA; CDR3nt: TGTGCCAGCAGTTACAAGAACACTGAAGCTTTCTTT; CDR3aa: CASSYKNTEAFF
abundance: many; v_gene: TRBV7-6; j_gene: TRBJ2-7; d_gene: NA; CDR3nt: TGTGCCAGCAGCTTAGCGGAGGTACAGGGTATCGCCTACGAGCAGTACTTC; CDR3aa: CASSLAEVQGIAYEQYF
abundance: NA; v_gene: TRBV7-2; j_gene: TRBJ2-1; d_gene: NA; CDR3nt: TGTGCCAGCAGCTTAGCATTGGTGTTTGGAGGTGGAAATGAGCAGTTCTTC; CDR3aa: CASSLALVFGGGNEQFF
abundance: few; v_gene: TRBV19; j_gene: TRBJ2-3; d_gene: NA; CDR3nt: TGTGCCAGTAGTATAGCGGCCCTCACAGATACGCAGTATTTT; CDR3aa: CASSIAALTDTQYF
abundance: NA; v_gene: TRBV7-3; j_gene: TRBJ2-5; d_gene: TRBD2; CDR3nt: TGTGCCAGCAGCTTTACTAGCGGGGCGCAAGAGACCCAGTACTTC; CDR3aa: CASSFTSGAQETQYF
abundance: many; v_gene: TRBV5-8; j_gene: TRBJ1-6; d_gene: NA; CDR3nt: TGTGCCAGCAGCTTGACAGGCGTGATAGATTCACCCCTCCACTTT; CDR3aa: CASSLTGVIDSPLHF
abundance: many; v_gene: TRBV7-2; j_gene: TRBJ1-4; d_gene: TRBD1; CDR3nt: TGTGCCAGCAGCCCCTACAGGGGAGAAAAACTGTTTTTT; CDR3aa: CASSPYRGEKLFF
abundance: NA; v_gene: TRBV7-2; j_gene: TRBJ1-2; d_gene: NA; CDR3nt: TGCGCCAGCAGCCAAGAAGGGGAAAACTATGGCTACACCTTC; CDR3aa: CASSQEGENYGYTF
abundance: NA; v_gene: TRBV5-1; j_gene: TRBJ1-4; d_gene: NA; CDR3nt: TGCGCCAGCAGCTCAGACAACCCTAATGAAAAACTGTTTTTT; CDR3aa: CASSSDNPNEKLFF